The following is a T cell receptor (beta chain) sequence with its context. Its antigen is still unknown. These data come from a study of blood T cells in healthy people across ages. Study-wide points: The CMV status of each donor remained undetermined, and this could have confounded shifts in expanded clonotypes. Older individuals had lower TCR beta diversity per million T cells (the decline was roughly linear).

Per sample, a minimum of 6 million PBMCs were isolated. Primers used in a second PCR of about 7 to 12 cycles were a sample-barcoded 5' primer and a J-beta primer mix. Tags on each cDNA molecule came from a template-switch adaptor with 12 random nucleotides. One entry per CDR3 protein, called by TCRdb with MiXCR from the 5' RACE reads. The sample holds about 680,000 distinct CDR3 sequences, 45% to 50% seen once. The sequence was collected from a woman aged 60-75 years in good health. The sample taken for sequencing was blood.

The CDR3 coding sequence is TGTGCCAGCAGCCAAAGCGGGGGCGGGACGAGCTCCTATAATTCACCCCTCCACTTT. Residues: CASSQSGGGTSSYNSPLHF. The chain uses TRBV7-2 and TRBJ1-6; TRBD1 might be the D (6 bases). Germline CDR1 is SGHTA and CDR2 is FQGNSA. The CDR3 has 19 amino acids. V shed 5 bases and J shed 0 bases, with 20 bases lying between them.